The source of this TCR beta chain is a study of blood T cell repertoires in COVID-19. Across the study: Researchers got acute and convalescent COVID-19 samples from the United States, Italy and Spain. Nucleic acid was either cDNA or gDNA, and it came from T cells, B-cell-depleted T cells, or PBMCs.

Germline CDR1 SGHDT, CDR2 YYEEEE. The CDR3 extends over 17 amino acids. The V gene end was trimmed by 3 bases and the J gene end by 2 bases; junction bases not matched to a gene: 11. As processed by the authors: Reference gene primers were amplified, and this amplification served to estimate nucleated cell counts. Assay: immunoSEQ multiplex PCR; the TCRdb copy retains only in-frame clones and omits some. The V and J calls and clone size are taken from that table; D and trimming were inferred from the DNA. The sample yields more than 45,000 clones, about four fifths seen once. This TCR came from a man aged 80 or over with COVID-19, enrolled during active disease. The sequenced sample was peripheral blood. This rearrangement joins TRBV5-6 to TRBJ1-5, with 7 positions matching TRBD1. CDR3: CASSWQGVGGGNQPQHF. CDR3 nucleotides: TGTGCCAGCAGCTGGCAGGGGGTTGGTGGTGGCAATCAGCCCCAGCATTTT. Full variable domain (remainder filled in from reference TRBV5-6 and TRBJ1-5): DAGVTQSPTHLIKTRGQQVTLRCSPKSGHDTVSWYQQALGQGPQFIFQYYEEEERQRGNFPDRFSGHQFPNYSSELNVNALLLGDSALYLCASSWQGVGGGNQPQHFGDGTRLSIL.